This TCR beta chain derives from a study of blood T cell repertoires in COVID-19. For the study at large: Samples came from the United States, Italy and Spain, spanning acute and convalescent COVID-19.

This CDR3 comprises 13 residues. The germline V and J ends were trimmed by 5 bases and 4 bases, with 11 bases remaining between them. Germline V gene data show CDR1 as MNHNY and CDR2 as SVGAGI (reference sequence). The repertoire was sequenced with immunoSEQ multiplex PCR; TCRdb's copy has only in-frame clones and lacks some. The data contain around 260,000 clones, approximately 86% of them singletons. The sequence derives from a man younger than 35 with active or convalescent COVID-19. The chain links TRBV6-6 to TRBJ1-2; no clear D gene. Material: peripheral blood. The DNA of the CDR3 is TGTGCCAGCAGTCCGGCAGCGGGCTATGGCTACACCTTC. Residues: CASSPAAGYGYTF.